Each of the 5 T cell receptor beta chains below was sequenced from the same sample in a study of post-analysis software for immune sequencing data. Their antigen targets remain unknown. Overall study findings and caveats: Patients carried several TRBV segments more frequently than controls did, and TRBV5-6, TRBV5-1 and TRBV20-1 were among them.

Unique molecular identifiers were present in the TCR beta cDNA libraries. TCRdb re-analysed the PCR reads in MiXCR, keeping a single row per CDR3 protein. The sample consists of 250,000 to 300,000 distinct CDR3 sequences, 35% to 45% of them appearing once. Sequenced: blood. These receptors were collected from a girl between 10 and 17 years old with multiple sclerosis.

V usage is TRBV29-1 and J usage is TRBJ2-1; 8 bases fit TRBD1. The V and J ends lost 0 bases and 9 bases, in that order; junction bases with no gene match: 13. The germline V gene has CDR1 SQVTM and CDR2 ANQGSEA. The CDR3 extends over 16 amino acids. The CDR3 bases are TGCAGCGTTGAAGAGGTATGGGCTACAGGGGGAAGTGAGCAGTTCTTC. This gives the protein CSVEEVWATGGSEQFF.

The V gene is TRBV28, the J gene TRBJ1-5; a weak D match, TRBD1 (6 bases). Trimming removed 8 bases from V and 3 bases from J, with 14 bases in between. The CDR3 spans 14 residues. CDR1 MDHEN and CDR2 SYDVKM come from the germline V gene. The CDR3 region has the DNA TGTGCCAGCGTCCCACAGGGATACAATCAGCCCCAGCATTTT. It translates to CASVPQGYNQPQHF.

The CDR3, as DNA: TGCAGTGCTAGATCGGGACAGGGCACAGATACGCAGTATTTT. Amino acids: CSARSGQGTDTQYF. The chain carries TRBV20-1 and TRBJ2-3; 8 bases agree with TRBD1. The CDR3 runs 14 residues. Germline V gene sequence: CDR1 DFQATT, CDR2 SNEGSKA (reference sequence). J was trimmed by 1 base and V by 2 bases; bases with no gene match: 2.

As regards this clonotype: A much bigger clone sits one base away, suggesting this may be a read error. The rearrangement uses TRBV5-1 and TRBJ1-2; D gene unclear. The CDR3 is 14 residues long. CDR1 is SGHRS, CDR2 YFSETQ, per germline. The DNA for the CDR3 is TGCGCCAGCAGCCCGTCACACGCTAACTATGACTACACCTTC. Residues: CASSPSHANYDYTF. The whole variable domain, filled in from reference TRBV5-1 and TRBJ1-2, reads KAGVTQTPRYLIKTRGQQVTLSCSPISGHRSVSWYQQTPGQGLQFLFEYFSETQRNKGNFPGRFSGRQFSNSRSEMNVSTLELGDSALYLCASSPSHANYDYTFGSGTRLTVV.

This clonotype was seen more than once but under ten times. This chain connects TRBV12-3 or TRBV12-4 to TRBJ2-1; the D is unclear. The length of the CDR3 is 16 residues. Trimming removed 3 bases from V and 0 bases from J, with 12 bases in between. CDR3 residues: CASSFGVSSSYNEQFF. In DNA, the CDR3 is TGTGCCAGCAGTTTTGGGGTGAGCAGCTCCTACAATGAGCAGTTCTTC.